This is a list of T cell receptor beta chains from one sample in a study of cytomegalovirus exposure and HLA in healthy donors. Libraries were prepared by immunoSEQ multiplex PCR; TCRdb keeps only in-frame clonotypes and omits some of them. The table includes about 140,000 clones, 77% detected once. Source material: PBMCs. The receptor source for this set is a female donor in good health and CMV-seronegative. Both conserved end residues are part of each CDR3. D genes are given only for firm matches. The size entry is marked missing in some rows and otherwise reads once, few, many or a size class.

d_call j_call v_call clone_size cdr3_nt cdr3_aa
. TRBJ1-6 TRBV6-6 few TGTGCCAGCAGTTACCTCCAGTCTAATTCACCCCTCCACTTT CASSYLQSNSPLHF
TRBD2 TRBJ2-5 TRBV11-2 . TGTGCCAGCAGCAAAGAGACTAGCCGGGAGACCCAGTACTTC CASSKETSRETQYF
. TRBJ2-5 TRBV11-3 . TGTGCCAGCAGCCGTCATCCCCTAGCTAGGGAGACCCAGTACTTC CASSRHPLARETQYF
. TRBJ2-1 TRBV15 . TGTGCCACCAGCAGAGGGGCAAAGAGCAGCAGCTCCTACAATGAGCAGTTCTTC CATSRGAKSSSSYNEQFF
. TRBJ2-7 TRBV19 . TGTGCCAGTAGTAGAATAGGGGACTTAAGCGGGGAGCAGTACTTC CASSRIGDLSGEQYF
TRBD2 TRBJ2-3 TRBV11-3 . TGTGCCAGCAGGAGCGGGACTAGCGGGAGAGGGGAGGATACGCAGTATTTT CASRSGTSGRGEDTQYF
TRBD1 TRBJ2-4 TRBV6-5 . TGTGCCAGCAGTTTACAGGGGGCTAGGAACATTCAGTACTTC CASSLQGARNIQYF
. TRBJ2-5 TRBV7-9 . TGTGCCACCCCAAACACTTTTAGGACAGCCGGGGAGACCCAGTACTTC CATPNTFRTAGETQYF
. TRBJ2-7 TRBV11-2 . TGTGCCAGCAGCGTAGGGGCCGGGGGGCGCCTTTTCGAGCAGTACTTC CASSVGAGGRLFEQYF
TRBD2 TRBJ2-1 TRBV7-2 . TGTGCCAGCAGCCTCGCAGCGGGAGATTACAATGAGCAGTTCTTC CASSLAAGDYNEQFF
. TRBJ2-1 TRBV30 . TGTGCCTGGACCACTTTAGGAGGGTACAATGGGCAGTTCTTC CAWTTLGGYNGQFF
. TRBJ1-1 TRBV25-1 . TGTGCCAGCAGTGATCACACTACAGCGGTGAACACTGAAGCTTTCTTT CASSDHTTAVNTEAFF
. TRBJ2-3 TRBV6-5 . TGTGCCAGCAGTCCAGGGCCGTGGACAGATACGCAGTATTTT CASSPGPWTDTQYF
. TRBJ1-1 TRBV6-6 few TGTGCCAGCAGTTACGGGGGGGGAACAGGTGAAGCTTTCTTT CASSYGGGTGEAFF
. TRBJ1-2 TRBV12-2 . TGTGCAAGTCGCCCGGTTGACAGCCCGACCTATGGCTACACCTTC CASRPVDSPTYGYTF
TRBD1 TRBJ2-1 TRBV5-1 . TGCGCCACCCAGAACAGGGGGAACAATGAGCAGTTCTTC CATQNRGNNEQFF
. TRBJ1-2 TRBV6-1 . TGTGCCAGCAGTGAACAGTATGGCTACACCTTC CASSEQYGYTF
TRBD1 TRBJ1-5 TRBV27 . TGTGCCAGCAACGCCGGACAGGGCGCAGCTCAGCCCCAGCATTTT CASNAGQGAAQPQHF
. TRBJ2-1 TRBV7-3 . TGTGCCAGCAGCCCCGCGGTGGATGAGCAGTTCTTC CASSPAVDEQFF
. TRBJ1-1 TRBV5-1 few TGCGCCAGCAGCTTGAGCGGGGGCAATACTGAAGCTTTCTTT CASSLSGGNTEAFF
TRBD1 TRBJ2-1 TRBV7-9 . TGTGCCAGCAGCCCGGGACAGGGGGTCTCCTTTCCCTACAATGAGCAGTTCTTC CASSPGQGVSFPYNEQFF
. TRBJ1-5 TRBV6-1 . TGTGCCAGCAGTGCAAGGGAGGGAGGCAATCAGCCCCAGCATTTT CASSAREGGNQPQHF
TRBD2 TRBJ2-3 TRBV7-2 . TGTGCCAGCAGGGGACTAGCGGGGATCACAGATACGCAGTATTTT CASRGLAGITDTQYF
TRBD2 TRBJ2-1 TRBV27 . TGTGCCAGCAGTATAGCGGGAGTGAAGGATGAGCAGTTCTTC CASSIAGVKDEQFF
TRBD1 TRBJ1-3 TRBV5-4 few TGTGCCAGCAGCTCCGGCCCTAGGACAGGGTTCGGAAACACCATATATTTT CASSSGPRTGFGNTIYF
. TRBJ2-1 TRBV6-1 . TGTGCCAGCAAATGGAGGGGAGAGGTGAATGAGCAGTTCTTC CASKWRGEVNEQFF
TRBD2 TRBJ2-1 TRBV11-2 . TGTGCCAGCAGCTTAGATCTAGCGGGGGGCGCCTCCTACAATGAGCAGTTCTTC CASSLDLAGGASYNEQFF
. TRBJ2-5 TRBV9 . TGTGCCAGCAGCGTAGCTCTAGCAAGGGAGACCCAGTACTTC CASSVALARETQYF
TRBD1 TRBJ1-2 TRBV19 . TGTGCCAGTACCACCCATAGGGACAGGGCGATCACAGCTGGTGGCTACACCTTC CASTTHRDRAITAGGYTF
. TRBJ2-7 TRBV29-1 once TGCAGCGTTGAAGTGGGGCAGGCCTACGAGCAGTACTTC CSVEVGQAYEQYF
. TRBJ2-2 TRBV2 many TGTGCCAGCACCCCGACCCGGCAGGGGTCGAACACCGGGGAGCTGTTTTTT CASTPTRQGSNTGELFF
TRBD1 TRBJ1-1 TRBV5-4 few TGTGCCAGCAGCTCGCCCCGGGACAGGGGAGTCCCTGAAGCTTTCTTT CASSSPRDRGVPEAFF